This T cell receptor (beta chain) was sequenced during a study of regulatory T cells in long-lasting Graves disease (dated by TCRdb to about 2021). At the level of the whole study: To count as having persistent Graves' disease, a patient had to have received antithyroid drug treatment for over 5 years with TSH receptor autoantibodies remaining persistently positive. This study used TCR sequencing and RNA sequencing of peripheral blood to compare persistent Graves' disease patients against newly diagnosed Graves' disease patients. The study took place in China and was registered as a clinical trial. A total of roughly 35 samples underwent TCR sequencing: 13 from persistent and roughly 20 from newly diagnosed Graves' disease patients. Persistent Graves' disease patients in the clinical cohort had taken antithyroid drugs for 9 to 11 years on average.

Points the paper makes about the study in general: Persistent disease showed preferential use of TRBV28, TRBJ1-2 and TRBJ2-5, whereas newly diagnosed disease favored TRBV20-1 and TRBJ2-1. The small sample size was acknowledged by the authors as a limitation that may reduce accuracy. Only the TCR beta chain was sequenced and analyzed. Because the primary lesion, thyroid tissue, could not be accessed, the study looked at peripheral blood alone. A larger number of public clonotypes was shared among persistent patients (around 3,000) than among newly diagnosed patients (approximately 930). Persistent Graves' disease patients showed lower TCR Shannon entropy and fewer highly expanded clones than newly diagnosed patients, suggesting clonal expansion.

In the paper's terms, the time point label means: persistent/refractory GD, antithyroid drugs over 5 years with positive TRAb. For both TCR sequencing and RNA sequencing, RNA was extracted from PBMCs in TRIzol. The diagnosis of Graves' disease followed American Thyroid Association guidelines. Patients for the study were recruited at an endocrinology department in Xi'an, China. Each patient gave about 10 milliliters of peripheral blood, collected in an EDTA anticoagulant tube. Ficoll Paque Plus density gradient separation was used to isolate PBMCs, and no further T cell sorting was performed. An Agilent 2100 Bioanalyzer and agarose gel were used to check RNA quality, and a NanoDrop 2000 was used to measure RNA concentration. Libraries were made using multiplex PCR. The run used an Illumina HiSeq 4000. TCR beta libraries were built with iRepertoire HTBI primers and Arm-PCR amplification of CDR3 regions. PCR products were gel purified before sequencing. Under the source paper's analysis protocol: Gene usage analysis of CDR3 amino acid clonotypes used the 62 TRBV and 14 to 15 TRBJ segments found across samples. COPE and FqMerger were used to merge filtered high-quality paired reads into contigs. BLAST was used to align contigs to IMGT TRBV, TRBD and TRBJ reference genes, with CDR3 defined following IMGT. Any clonotype with a frequency above 0.1% was counted as a highly expanded clone. Shannon entropy served as the measure of repertoire diversity, while the Gini coefficient captured V-J evenness. A clonotype was considered public if more than one individual shared it. TCRdb itself trimmed the public reads at Q25 with fastp, ran MiXCR and retained productive beta chains. Entries are consolidated by CDR3 protein sequence, retaining the most common genes and DNA. TCRdb assigned the V and J calls; the authors' analysis was not used. For this sample the table gives hundreds of thousands of distinct CDR3 sequences, of which approximately 23% were detected only once. Approximately 14% of the sample is held by the ten biggest clonotypes.

This clonotype was seen at least ten times. It has no known antigen specificity. Base qualities are not at hand, and no much larger clone is one base apart. The CDR3 goes from the cysteine to the phenylalanine over 16 residues. The only DNA kept is the CDR3, 48 bases in frame from the first base. The trim is 0 bases for V and 3 bases for J, with a gap of 14 bases between the germline ends. The germline V gene supplies CDR1 SGHTA and CDR2 FQGNSA. The clonotype was recovered from a female donor with Graves disease. The sample here was peripheral blood mononuclear cells (PBMCs), taken when the disease was refractory, from a patient treated with antithyroid drugs. Here the chain combines TRBV7-2 and TRBJ1-1, with an unclear D gene assignment. The CDR3 loop reads CASSLAGSGRDTEAFF. The bases are TGTGCCAGCAGCTTAGCTGGGAGCGGGCGCGACACTGAAGCTTTCTTT.